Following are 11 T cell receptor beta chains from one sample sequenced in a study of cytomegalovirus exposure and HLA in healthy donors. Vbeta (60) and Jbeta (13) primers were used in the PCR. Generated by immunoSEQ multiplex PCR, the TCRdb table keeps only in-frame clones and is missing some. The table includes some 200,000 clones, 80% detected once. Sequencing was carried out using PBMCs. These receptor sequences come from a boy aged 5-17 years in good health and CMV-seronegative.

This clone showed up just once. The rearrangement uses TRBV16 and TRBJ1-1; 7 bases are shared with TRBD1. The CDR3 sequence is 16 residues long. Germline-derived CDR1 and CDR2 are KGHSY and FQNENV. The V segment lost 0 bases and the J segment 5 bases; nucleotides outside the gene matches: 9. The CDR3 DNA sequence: TGTGCCAGCAGCCAATCTTATAGACAGGGTGATACTGAAGCTTTCTTT. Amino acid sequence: CASSQSYRQGDTEAFF.

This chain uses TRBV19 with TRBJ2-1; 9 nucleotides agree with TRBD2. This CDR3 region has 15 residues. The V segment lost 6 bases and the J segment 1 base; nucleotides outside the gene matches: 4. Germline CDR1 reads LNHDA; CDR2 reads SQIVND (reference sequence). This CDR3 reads CASSSGLASYNEQFF. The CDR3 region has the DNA TGTGCCAGTAGCTCCGGACTAGCGTCCTACAATGAGCAGTTCTTC.

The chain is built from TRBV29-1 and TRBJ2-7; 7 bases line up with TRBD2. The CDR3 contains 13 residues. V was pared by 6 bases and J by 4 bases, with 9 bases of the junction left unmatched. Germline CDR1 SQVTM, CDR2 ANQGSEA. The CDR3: CSVGGGRLYEQYF. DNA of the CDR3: TGCAGCGTCGGAGGCGGGAGACTTTACGAGCAGTACTTC.

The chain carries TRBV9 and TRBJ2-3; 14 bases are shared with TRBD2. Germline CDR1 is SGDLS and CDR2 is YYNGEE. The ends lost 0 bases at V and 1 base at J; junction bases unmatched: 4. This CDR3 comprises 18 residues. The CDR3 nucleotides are TGTGCCAGCAGCGTAGAGGGACTAGCGGGGGTTGGCACAGATACGCAGTATTTT. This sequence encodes CASSVEGLAGVGTDTQYF. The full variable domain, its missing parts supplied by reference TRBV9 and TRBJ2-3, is DSGVTQTPKHLITATGQRVTLRCSPRSGDLSVYWYQQSLDQGLQFLIQYYNGEERAKGNILERFSAQQFPDLHSELNLSSLELGDSALYFCASSVEGLAGVGTDTQYFGPGTRLTVL.

The DNA of the CDR3 is TGTGCCAGCAGCCAAGAGGTAGGGCAGGGGATTCCTGAGCAGTTCTTC. It is translated as CASSQEVGQGIPEQFF. The chain has TRBV4-2 and TRBJ2-1; a possible D gene is TRBD1 (6 bases). The CDR3 covers 16 residues. Looked up from germline, CDR1 is LGHNA and CDR2 is YNFKEQ. The V gene lost 0 bases and the J gene lost 9 bases, with 18 bases spanning the gap.

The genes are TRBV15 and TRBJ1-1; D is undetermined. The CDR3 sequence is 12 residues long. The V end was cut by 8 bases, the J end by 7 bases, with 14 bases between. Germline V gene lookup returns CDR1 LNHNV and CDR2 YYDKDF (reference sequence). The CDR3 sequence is CATRDSAGEAFF. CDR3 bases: TGTGCCACCCGGGATTCGGCTGGTGAAGCTTTCTTT.

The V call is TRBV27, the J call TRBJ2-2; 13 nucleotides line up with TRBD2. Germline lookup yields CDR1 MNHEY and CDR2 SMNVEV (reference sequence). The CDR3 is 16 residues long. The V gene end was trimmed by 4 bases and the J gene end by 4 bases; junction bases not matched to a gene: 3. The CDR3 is CASSSRTSGSTGELFF. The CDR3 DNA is TGTGCCAGCAGTTCTCGGACTAGCGGGAGCACCGGGGAGCTGTTTTTT.

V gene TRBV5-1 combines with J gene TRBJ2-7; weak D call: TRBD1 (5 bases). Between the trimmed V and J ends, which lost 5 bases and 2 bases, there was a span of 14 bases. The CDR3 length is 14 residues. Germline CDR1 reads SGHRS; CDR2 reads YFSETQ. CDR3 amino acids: CASRAAETAYEQYF. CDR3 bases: TGCGCCAGCAGGGCGGCGGAGACAGCCTACGAGCAGTACTTC.

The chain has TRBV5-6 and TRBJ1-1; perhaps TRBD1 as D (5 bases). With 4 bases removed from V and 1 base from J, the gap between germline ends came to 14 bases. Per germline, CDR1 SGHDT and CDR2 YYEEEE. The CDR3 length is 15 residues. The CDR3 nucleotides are TGTGCCAGCAGCCCGGTCCCCGGGGGGAACACTGAAGCTTTCTTT. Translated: CASSPVPGGNTEAFF.

The CDR3 region has the DNA TGTGCCAGCAGCAACCTCCGGACAGTACTTAACTATGGCTACACCTTC. Amino acids: CASSNLRTVLNYGYTF. The rearrangement joins TRBV13 to TRBJ1-2; the D gene is possibly TRBD1 (6 bases). This CDR3 has 16 residues. The V end was cut by 5 bases, the J end by 1 base, with 17 bases between. Germline V lookup: CDR1 PRHDT, CDR2 FYEKMQ (reference sequence).

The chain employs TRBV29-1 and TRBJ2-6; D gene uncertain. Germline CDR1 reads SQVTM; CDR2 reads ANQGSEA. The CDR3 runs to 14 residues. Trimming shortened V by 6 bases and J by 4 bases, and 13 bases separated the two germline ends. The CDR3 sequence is CSVRGAGGANVLTF. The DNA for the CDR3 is TGCAGCGTCCGAGGCGCTGGAGGGGCCAACGTCCTGACTTTC.